This TCR beta chain comes out of a study of T cell repertoires in cytomegalovirus infection. Study overall: TCR beta signatures that were public indicated CMV infection and matching HLA type. Broader study findings: What dominated the ex vivo response were HLA-C-restricted CMV-specific TCR beta clonotypes. CMV carriers having the relevant HLA were flagged by cumulative public TCR beta family frequency.

The CDR3 covers 17 residues. Germline V gives CDR1 SGHTA, CDR2 FQGNSA. V was trimmed by 6 bases and J by 1 base, leaving 21 bases between them. Many counts were recorded for this clonotype. Its cognate antigen is unknown. TCRdb independently ran MiXCR on the reads; one entry per CDR3 protein. Altogether some 280,000 distinct CDR3 sequences are present, roughly 15% being singletons, with the ten largest covering 8.8%. This sequence was found in a human donor in good health (CMV status not recorded). Some clones in this sample may be carry-over from other donors' samples. The chain uses TRBV7-2 and TRBJ1-2; D might be TRBD1 (5 bases). Sequenced material: PBMCs. In DNA, the CDR3 is TGTGCCAGCAGGGGGGGGAGCGGCAGCTCGTTTAACTATGGCTACACCTTC. Its translation is CASRGGSGSSFNYGYTF.